Presented here are 9 T cell receptor beta chains from one specimen sequenced in a study of cytomegalovirus exposure and HLA in healthy donors. The PCR employed 60 Vbeta primers together with 13 Jbeta primers. The assay was immunoSEQ multiplex PCR, and TCRdb's table has in-frame clones only and misses some. The sample consists of about 76,000 clones, roughly 73% of them appearing once. Sequenced: PBMCs. Receptors were obtained from a middle-aged woman in good health and CMV-seropositive.

This chain joins TRBV5-1 and TRBJ2-2, with D possibly TRBD1 on 5 matching bases. V was clipped by 3 bases and J by 0 bases, with 21 bases between them. This CDR3 has 19 residues. Germline V lookup: CDR1 SGHRS, CDR2 YFSETQ. CDR3 in amino acids: CASSSPTTQGSTNTGELFF. Here the CDR3 DNA reads TGCGCCAGCAGCTCGCCAACAACCCAGGGTTCTACGAACACCGGGGAGCTGTTTTTT. The entire variable domain, with the rest obtained from reference TRBV5-1 and TRBJ2-2, is as follows: KAGVTQTPRYLIKTRGQQVTLSCSPISGHRSVSWYQQTPGQGLQFLFEYFSETQRNKGNFPGRFSGRQFSNSRSEMNVSTLELGDSALYLCASSSPTTQGSTNTGELFFGEGSRLTVL.

This sequence joins TRBV2 and TRBJ2-5; 8 nucleotides agree with TRBD2. Looked up from germline, CDR1 is SNHLY and CDR2 is FYNNEI. The CDR3 loop spans 17 amino acids. V was pared by 4 bases and J by 11 bases, with 21 bases of the junction left unmatched. CDR3 sequence reads: CASSGNVGRGGFSYQYF. CDR3 nucleotides: TGTGCCAGCAGTGGGAATGTTGGTCGGGGGGGCTTTTCGTATCAGTACTTC.

V usage is TRBV18 and J usage is TRBJ1-5, with unresolved D. Trimming stripped 2 bases from V and 0 bases from J, with 8 bases between. The germline gives CDR1 KGHSH, CDR2 LQKENI. The CDR3 runs to 15 residues. The CDR3 loop is CASSPTQYSNQPQHF. CDR3 bases: TGTGCCAGCTCACCAACCCAGTATAGCAATCAGCCCCAGCATTTT. The full variable domain, with the rest looked up from reference TRBV18 and TRBJ1-5, is NAGVMQNPRHLVRRRGQEARLRCSPMKGHSHVYWYRQLPEEGLKFMVYLQKENIIDESGMPKERFSAEFPKEGPSILRIQQVVRGDSAAYFCASSPTQYSNQPQHFGDGTRLSIL.

V usage is TRBV5-1 and J usage is TRBJ2-6, with D possibly TRBD1 on 5 matching bases. CDR1 is SGHRS and CDR2 is YFSETQ in the germline V gene. This CDR3 has 20 residues. V was clipped by 2 bases and J by 0 bases, with 21 bases between them. The DNA of the CDR3 is TGCGCCAGCAGCTTCCCACAACAGGATGGCAAGGGCTCTGGGGCCAACGTCCTGACTTTC. Translation: CASSFPQQDGKGSGANVLTF.

The rearrangement links TRBV5-1 to TRBJ1-1, with D possibly being TRBD1 (5 bases). Germline CDR1 and CDR2: SGHRS and YFSETQ. CDR3 length equals 15 residues. V lost 7 bases and J lost 5, with 21 bases in between. The CDR3 region is CASAGQRSRGTEAFF. CDR3 sequence (DNA): TGCGCCAGCGCAGGGCAGCGATCCCGGGGGACTGAAGCTTTCTTT.

On this clone: An end of the junction differs from the germline gene, which may be a read error. Within the sample, other DNA sequences also encode this same CDR3. The V call is TRBV30, the J call TRBJ1-6, with TRBD1 matching over 11 bases. Germline CDR1 GTSNPN, CDR2 SVGIG (reference sequence). The CDR3 is 13 residues long. CDR3 in amino acids: CAWGTGGNSPLHF. For the CDR3, the DNA is TGTGCCTGGGGGACAGGGGGAAATTCCCCCCTCCACTTT.

The chain joins TRBV15 to TRBJ1-6; no clear D. The V and J ends lost 4 bases and 7 bases respectively, with 17 bases between them. This CDR3 region has 16 residues. Germline loops: CDR1 LNHNV, CDR2 YYDKDF (reference sequence). CDR3: CATSNPRERGNSPLHF. The CDR3 DNA reads as TGTGCCACCAGCAACCCTAGGGAGCGTGGGAATTCACCCCTCCACTTT.

CDR3 nucleotides: TGTGCCAGCAGCTCTGGAGCGTCCAGGGAGCTGTTTTTT. Its translation: CASSSGASRELFF. The chain joins TRBV7-9 to TRBJ2-2, with D unclear. Trimming took 4 bases from V and 9 from J, leaving 12 bases between them. Germline-derived CDR1 and CDR2 are SEHNR and FQNEAQ (reference sequence). The CDR3 is made up of 13 amino acids. The whole variable domain, filled in from reference TRBV7-9 and TRBJ2-2, reads DTGVSQNPRHKITKRGQNVTFRCDPISEHNRLYWYRQTLGQGPEFLTYFQNEAQLEKSRLLSDRFSAERPKGSFSTLEIQRTEQGDSAMYLCASSSGASRELFFGEGSRLTVL.

This clone was observed a handful of times. The chain combines TRBV5-1 with TRBJ1-2; 9 bases agree with TRBD1. The V and J ends lost 2 bases and 7 bases, in that order; junction bases with no gene match: 12. The CDR3 is 16 residues long. Germline CDR1 reads SGHRS; CDR2 reads YFSETQ. The CDR3, as DNA: TGCGCCAGCAGCTTTAATGTGGGACAGGGTCCCTCTGGCTACACCTTC. It yields the protein CASSFNVGQGPSGYTF.